This T cell receptor (beta chain) was recorded in a study of beta chain features in type 1 diabetes. Broader study findings: In every one of the four CD4+ subsets, TCRB CDR3s were moderately but significantly shorter in Type 1 diabetes patients.

Trimming took off 0 bases at V and 7 bases at J, with 10 bases between the two ends. The CDR3 is made up of 13 amino acids. Germline CDR1 is GTSNPN and CDR2 is SVGIG (reference sequence). This clone was counted a few times. Antigen: not known. The whole isolated RNA underwent reverse transcription, so sequencing captured expressed TCRB transcripts. Repertoires were generated with immunoSEQ multiplex PCR, while TCRdb's copy carries only in-frame clones and drops some. Among nearly 700,000 clones listed, around an eighth were seen once. The sample taken for sequencing was naive CD4+ T cells from blood. The TCR sequence derives from a man between 18 and 35 years old with type 1 diabetes. The chain is built from TRBV30 and TRBJ1-5; D is unclear. The DNA for the CDR3 is TGTGCCTGGAGTGTTCTGGGCGGACAGCCCCAGCATTTT. It encodes CAWSVLGGQPQHF.